One sample yielded the 21 T cell receptor beta chains listed below, sequenced in a study of blood T cell repertoires in COVID-19. Only in-frame clones appear in the TCRdb table, and some are missing; sequencing was by immunoSEQ multiplex PCR. The data hold under 350,000 clones, with under 90% observed a single time. Sequencing input: peripheral blood. These receptor sequences come from a woman aged 45-59 years who had recovered from COVID-19.

The rearrangement uses TRBV5-1 and TRBJ1-4; no clear D. Germline V gene data show CDR1 as SGHRS and CDR2 as YFSETQ. The CDR3 is 13 residues long. Deletions cut 0 bases from V and 5 bases from J, with 5 bases between. The CDR3 protein is CASSLDSNEKLFF. The CDR3, as DNA: TGCGCCAGCAGCTTGGACAGCAATGAAAAACTGTTTTTT.

This chain joins TRBV5-1 and TRBJ2-7, with 7 bases lining up with TRBD1. This CDR3 has 14 residues. V shed 4 bases and J 0 bases; nucleotides not matched to a gene: 4. The germline CDR1 and CDR2 sequences are SGHRS and YFSETQ. Here the CDR3 reads CASSRDSSSYEQYF. CDR3 coding DNA: TGCGCCAGCAGCCGGGACAGCTCCTCCTACGAGCAGTACTTC.

The V gene is TRBV9, the J gene TRBJ1-4, with 11 positions matching TRBD1. Germline V gene lookup returns CDR1 SGDLS and CDR2 YYNGEE. V lost 4 bases, J lost 8 bases, and 7 bases stayed unmatched. There are 15 residues in the CDR3. The CDR3 DNA reads as TGTGCCAGCAGCATCTCGGGACAGGGGGGCGAAAAACTGTTTTTT. It is translated as CASSISGQGGEKLFF. Full variable domain (missing parts from reference TRBV9 and TRBJ1-4): DSGVTQTPKHLITATGQRVTLRCSPRSGDLSVYWYQQSLDQGLQFLIQYYNGEERAKGNILERFSAQQFPDLHSELNLSSLELGDSALYFCASSISGQGGEKLFFGSGTQLSVL.

This clone has just a few counts. V and J are TRBV30 and TRBJ1-1, with 8 positions matching TRBD1. The CDR3 covers 17 residues. Trimming took 4 bases from V and 4 from J; bases not matched to a gene: 17. Germline V gene lookup returns CDR1 GTSNPN and CDR2 SVGIG (reference sequence). CDR3 region: CAWNTNQGARYGTEAFF. The CDR3 bases are TGTGCCTGGAACACTAATCAGGGGGCGCGATATGGCACTGAAGCTTTCTTT. The variable domain in full, completed from reference TRBV30 and TRBJ1-1, reads SQTIHQWPATLVQPVGSPLSLECTVEGTSNPNLYWYRQAAGRGLQLLFYSVGIGQISSEVPQNLSASRPQDRQFILSSKKLLLSDSGFYLCAWNTNQGARYGTEAFFGQGTRLTVV.

The chain carries TRBV13 and TRBJ1-1; D unresolved. The V and J ends lost 5 bases and 6 bases respectively, with 4 bases between them. There are 10 residues in the CDR3. Germline assignment: CDR1 PRHDT and CDR2 FYEKMQ (reference sequence). The CDR3 reads CASSTAEAFF. Here the CDR3 DNA reads TGTGCCAGCAGCACGGCTGAAGCTTTCTTT.

The J gene is TRBJ1-6, the V gene TRBV9, with 9 bases identical to TRBD1. CDR1 SGDLS and CDR2 YYNGEE come from the germline V gene. This CDR3 has 14 amino acids. V trimming: 3 bases; J trimming: 8 bases; junction bases outside the gene matches: 3. CDR3 sequence (DNA): TGTGCCAGCAGCGCAACAGGGGGCGATTCACCCCTCCACTTT. This sequence encodes CASSATGGDSPLHF.

The chain is built from TRBV7-9 and TRBJ2-1; maybe TRBD1 (5 bases). The CDR3 consists of 17 residues. Between the trimmed V and J ends, which lost 4 bases and 1 base, there was a span of 17 bases. Germline CDR1 SEHNR, CDR2 FQNEAQ (reference sequence). CDR3: CASSSPLQERSYNEQFF. The CDR3 nucleotides read TGTGCCAGCAGCTCACCTTTACAGGAGCGTTCCTACAATGAGCAGTTCTTC. Full variable domain (missing parts from reference TRBV7-9 and TRBJ2-1): DTGVSQNPRHKITKRGQNVTFRCDPISEHNRLYWYRQTLGQGPEFLTYFQNEAQLEKSRLLSDRFSAERPKGSFSTLEIQRTEQGDSAMYLCASSSPLQERSYNEQFFGPGTRLTVL.

The rearrangement joins TRBV7-9 to TRBJ1-4; D gene uncertain. Germline V gene data show CDR1 as SEHNR and CDR2 as FQNEAQ (reference sequence). The length of the CDR3 is 15 residues. Trimming stripped 5 bases from V and 6 bases from J, with 16 bases between. This CDR3 reads CASSRGLLGDEKLFF. The CDR3 bases are TGTGCCAGCAGCCGCGGACTCCTCGGGGATGAAAAACTGTTTTTT.

The sample holds a few counts of this clone. The rearrangement joins TRBV1 to TRBJ2-7; the D call of TRBD1 is as the table states it, not checked on the DNA. TRBV1 is shown as a pseudogene. CDR3 length: 11 residues. The CDR3 loop is CTSSQDNEQYF. For the CDR3, the DNA is TGCACCAGCAGCCAAGACAACGAGCAGTACTTC.

The chain is built from TRBV27 and TRBJ1-1; D remains ambiguous. The V gene lost 0 bases and the J gene lost 5 bases, with 4 bases spanning the gap. Germline CDR1 reads MNHEY; CDR2 reads SMNVEV (reference sequence). This CDR3 has 12 residues. The DNA of the CDR3 is TGTGCCAGCAGTTTATCACAGACTGAAGCTTTCTTT. Protein product: CASSLSQTEAFF.

The CDR3 loop is CASSAEGGYGSPLHF. For the CDR3, the DNA is TGTGCCAGCAGCGCCGAGGGAGGGTATGGGTCACCCCTCCACTTT. The rearrangement links TRBV9 to TRBJ1-6; D call uncertain. Germline CDR1 is SGDLS and CDR2 is YYNGEE. The CDR3 has 15 amino acids. Trimming removed 3 bases at V and 10 bases at J, with 17 bases between.

This clone was detected once. The chain has TRBV4-2 and TRBJ2-1, with D tentatively TRBD2 (6 bases). The CDR3 contains 15 residues. Germline V gives CDR1 LGHNA, CDR2 YNFKEQ. The V gene lost 0 bases and the J gene lost 3 bases, with 9 bases spanning the gap. CDR3 region: CASSQEGRGYNEQFF. The CDR3 bases are TGTGCCAGCAGCCAAGAGGGGCGGGGCTACAATGAGCAGTTCTTC.

The genes are TRBV13 and TRBJ1-6; D not resolved. Deletions cut 3 bases from V and 5 bases from J, with 5 bases between. From germline, CDR1 is PRHDT and CDR2 FYEKMQ (reference sequence). The CDR3 runs 13 residues. The chain's CDR3 is CASSFSDNSPLHF. CDR3 bases: TGTGCCAGCAGCTTCAGTGATAATTCACCCCTCCACTTT.

The J gene is TRBJ1-1, the V gene TRBV27; a weak D match, TRBD1 (6 bases). With 5 bases removed from V and 5 bases from J, the gap between germline ends came to 12 bases. The CDR3 runs to 13 residues. Germline V gene sequence: CDR1 MNHEY, CDR2 SMNVEV (reference sequence). The CDR3 DNA follows: TGTGCCAGCAGTCAACAGGGACGAACTGAAGCTTTCTTT. Translated, it gives CASSQQGRTEAFF.

About this clone itself: Sequence at one end of the junction differs from germline and may be a read error. The chain links TRBV20-1 to TRBJ2-1; TRBD2 matches 10 bases. CDR1 DFQATT and CDR2 SNEGSKA come from the germline V gene (reference sequence). CDR3 size: 11 residues. The CDR3 DNA reads as TGCAGTTCTAGCGGGAGCAATGAGCAGTTCTTC. Translating it yields CSSSGSNEQFF.

There are a few counts of this clone. The chain joins TRBV7-9 to TRBJ1-3, with 10 bases lining up with TRBD1. Trimming at V came to 5 bases and at J to 3 bases, leaving 7 bases not matched to a gene. Germline CDR1 reads SEHNR; CDR2 reads FQNEAQ (reference sequence). The CDR3 spans 16 residues. The CDR3 protein is CASSPRQGASGNTIYF. CDR3 coding DNA: TGTGCCAGCAGCCCCCGACAGGGGGCGAGTGGAAACACCATATATTTT.

The rearrangement links TRBV5-1 to TRBJ2-2; weak D call: TRBD2 (7 bases). CDR1 SGHRS and CDR2 YFSETQ come from the germline V gene. The CDR3 extends over 15 amino acids. V was trimmed by 1 base and J by 2 bases, leaving 9 bases between them. The CDR3 region has the DNA TGCGCCAGCAGCTTGACGGGGGGCAACACCGGGGAGCTGTTTTTT. Amino acid sequence: CASSLTGGNTGELFF.

The CDR3 sequence: CASSPEKGGETQYF. The CDR3, as DNA: TGTGCCAGCTCACCAGAGAAGGGGGGGGAGACCCAGTACTTC. This rearrangement joins TRBV18 to TRBJ2-5; weak D call: TRBD2 (7 bases). Germline V CDR1 and CDR2: KGHSH, LQKENI. This CDR3 is 14 amino acids long. The ends were cut back, 2 bases at V and 5 bases at J, with 12 bases in the middle.

The gene calls are TRBV30 and TRBJ1-2; D is ambiguous. The CDR3 extends over 11 amino acids. V lost 5 bases, J lost 5 bases, and 9 bases lay in between. Germline assignment: CDR1 GTSNPN and CDR2 SVGIG (reference sequence). The CDR3 nucleotides read TGTGCCTGGGGGAGAAATTATGGCTACACCTTC. Translated: CAWGRNYGYTF.

The V gene is TRBV11-2, the J gene TRBJ1-4, with D maybe TRBD1 (6 bases). CDR3 length: 13 amino acids. Germline values: CDR1 SGHAT, CDR2 FQNNGV. V lost 5 bases and J 5 bases, leaving 9 bases between the germline ends. The DNA of the CDR3 is TGTGCCAGCAGCCCGGACAGAAATGAAAAACTGTTTTTT. This encodes CASSPDRNEKLFF.

This chain links TRBV10-3 with TRBJ1-2; a possible D gene is TRBD1 (5 bases). CDR1 is ENHRY, CDR2 SYGVKD, per germline. V lost 8 bases, J lost 4 bases, and 14 bases lay in between. The CDR3 extends over 13 amino acids. CDR3 nucleotide sequence: TGTGCCATCGGGGGGGGTACAACCTATGGCTACACCTTC. Translating gives CAIGGGTTYGYTF.